The following is a TCR beta chain sequence with its context. Its antigen remains unidentified. Assay used: immunoSEQ multiplex PCR; TCRdb lists only in-frame clones, some missing. The sample contains thousands of clones, 60% to 80% of which appear only once. This sample was included in a study of CD8 T cell repertoires and HIV-1 epitope variants. At the level of the study: Epitopes were three Gag families plus Nef HW9 and YT9.

Germline assignment: CDR1 MDHEN and CDR2 SYDVKM. The germline V and J ends were trimmed by 2 bases and 4 bases, with 15 bases remaining between them. The CDR3 contains 16 residues. J is TRBJ1-5 and V is TRBV28; D might be TRBD1 (5 bases). Sample: cultured CD8+ T cells derived from PBMCs. The TCR sequence derives from a male donor with HIV. The CDR3 loop is CASSLVTERQNQPQHF. CDR3 nucleotides: TGTGCCAGCAGTTTAGTGACAGAACGGCAAAATCAGCCCCAGCATTTT.